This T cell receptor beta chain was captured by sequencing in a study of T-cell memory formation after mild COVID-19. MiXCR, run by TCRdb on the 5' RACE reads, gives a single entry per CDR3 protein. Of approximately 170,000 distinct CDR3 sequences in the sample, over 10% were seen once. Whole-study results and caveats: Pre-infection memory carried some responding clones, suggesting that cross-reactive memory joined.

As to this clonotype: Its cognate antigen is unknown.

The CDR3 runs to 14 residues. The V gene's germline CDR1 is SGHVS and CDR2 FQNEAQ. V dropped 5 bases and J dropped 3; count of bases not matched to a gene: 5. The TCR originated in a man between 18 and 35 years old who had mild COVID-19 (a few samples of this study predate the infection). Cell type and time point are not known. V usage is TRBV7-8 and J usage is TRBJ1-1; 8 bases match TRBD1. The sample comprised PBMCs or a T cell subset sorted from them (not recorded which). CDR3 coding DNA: TGTGCCAGCAGCGCGAAGACAGGGGACACTGAAGCTTTCTTT. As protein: CASSAKTGDTEAFF.